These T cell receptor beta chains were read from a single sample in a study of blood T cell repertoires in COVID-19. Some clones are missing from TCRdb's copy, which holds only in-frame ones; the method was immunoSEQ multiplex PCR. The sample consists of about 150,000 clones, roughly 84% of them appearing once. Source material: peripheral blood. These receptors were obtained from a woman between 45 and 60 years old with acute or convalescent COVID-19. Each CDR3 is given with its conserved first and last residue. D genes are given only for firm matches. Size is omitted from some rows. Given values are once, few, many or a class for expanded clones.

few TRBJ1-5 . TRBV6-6 TGTGCCAGCAGGCAGATTAGCAATCAGCCCCAGCATTTT CASRQISNQPQHF
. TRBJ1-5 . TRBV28 TGTGCCAGCACCTCTCCGGTCCAGCCCCAGCATTTT CASTSPVQPQHF
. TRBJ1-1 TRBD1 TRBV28 TGTGCCAGCAGTGTTACAGGGGGCACGGACACTGAAGCTTTCTTT CASSVTGGTDTEAFF
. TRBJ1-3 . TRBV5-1 TGCGCCAGCAGCGGAGACGCTAACTCTGGAAACACCATATATTTT CASSGDANSGNTIYF
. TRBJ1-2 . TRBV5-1 TGCGCCAGCAGCCCCGTCGGGGGTTATCGCTACACCTTC CASSPVGGYRYTF
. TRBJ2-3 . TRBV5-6 TGTGCCAGCAGGAGCAATGGAGATACGCAGTATTTT CASRSNGDTQYF
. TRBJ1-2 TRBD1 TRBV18 TGTGCCAGCTCACCGCAAGGGGGCCAGGGTGGCTACACCTTC CASSPQGGQGGYTF
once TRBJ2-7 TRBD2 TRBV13 TGTGCCAGCAGCCCAGAGCGGGACGTGTCTTGGGTCGAGCAGTACTTC CASSPERDVSWVEQYF
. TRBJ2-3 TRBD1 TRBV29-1 TGCAGCGTGGACAGGGGGCTGGCAGATACGCAGTATTTT CSVDRGLADTQYF
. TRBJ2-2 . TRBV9 TGTGCCAGCAGCGTAGGGACAGCGAACACCGGGGAGCTGTTTTTT CASSVGTANTGELFF
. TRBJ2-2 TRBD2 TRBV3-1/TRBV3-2 TGTGCCAGCAGCCAGGCGGGAGATGGGGACACCGGGGAGCTGTTTTTT CASSQAGDGDTGELFF
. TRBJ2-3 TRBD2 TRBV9 TGTGCCAGCAGCGTAGAGGGGAGGGGCTCAGATACGCAGTATTTT CASSVEGRGSDTQYF
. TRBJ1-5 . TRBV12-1 TGTGCCAGCAGCCCTAATCAGCCCCAGCATTTT CASSPNQPQHF
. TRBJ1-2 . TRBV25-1 TGTGCCAGCGTGAGGGGGGGCCCTAACTATGGCTACACCTTC CASVRGGPNYGYTF
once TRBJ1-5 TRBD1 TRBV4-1 TGCGCCAGCAGCCAAACGGACAGGGTCAATCAGCCCCAGCATTTT CASSQTDRVNQPQHF
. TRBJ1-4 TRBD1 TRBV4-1 TGCGCCAGCAGCCAAGGGGACAGGGTGAATGAAAAACTGTTTTTT CASSQGDRVNEKLFF
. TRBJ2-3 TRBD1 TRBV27 TGTGCCAGCAGGAGACAGGGTTCGACAGATACGCAGTATTTT CASRRQGSTDTQYF
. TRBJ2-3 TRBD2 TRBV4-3 TGCGCCAGCAGCCAAGATCAAAGGACGGGGACTAGTGTGACAGATACGCAGTATTTT CASSQDQRTGTSVTDTQYF
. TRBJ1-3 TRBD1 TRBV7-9 TGTGCCAGCAGCCGGGACAGGATCTCTGGAAACACCATATATTTT CASSRDRISGNTIYF
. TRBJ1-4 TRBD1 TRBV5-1 TGCGCCAGCAGCACCGGGTCGGGACAGGGGCAGTCCGAAAAACTGTTTTTT CASSTGSGQGQSEKLFF
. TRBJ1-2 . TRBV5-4 TGTGCCAGCAGCTTGCCGCAGGGCAACTATGGCTACACCTTC CASSLPQGNYGYTF
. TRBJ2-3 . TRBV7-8 TGTGCCAGCAGCTTCCGTCCGACTAACACAGATACGCAGTATTTT CASSFRPTNTDTQYF
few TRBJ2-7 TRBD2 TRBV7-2 TGTGCCAGCAGCATGGGACTAGCAGGCTACGAGCAGTACTTC CASSMGLAGYEQYF
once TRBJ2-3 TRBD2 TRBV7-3 TGTGCCAGCAGCTCCATTAGCGGGCCGGTAGTTACGCAGTATTTT CASSSISGPVVTQYF
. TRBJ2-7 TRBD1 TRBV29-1 TGCAGCGTTGACCGGGACAGTCCCTACGAGCAGTACTTC CSVDRDSPYEQYF
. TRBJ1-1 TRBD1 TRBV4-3 TGCGCCAGCAGCCAAGTTGGGACAGGGAACACTGAAGCTTTCTTT CASSQVGTGNTEAFF
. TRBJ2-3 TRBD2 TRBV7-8 TGTGCCAGCAGGTTGAGGGGAGGGGGCACAGATACGCAGTATTTT CASRLRGGGTDTQYF
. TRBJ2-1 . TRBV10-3 TGTGCCATCAGTGAAGGAGGGGGGGCCCTCTACAATGAGCAGTTCTTC CAISEGGGALYNEQFF
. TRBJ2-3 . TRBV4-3 TGCGCCAGCAGCCTTCGCCGGGATAGCGGATTCACAGATACGCAGTATTTT CASSLRRDSGFTDTQYF
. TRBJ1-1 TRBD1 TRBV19 TGTGCCAGTAGGTTCGGGACAGGGTGGAGTATGGCTTTCTTT CASRFGTGWSMAFF
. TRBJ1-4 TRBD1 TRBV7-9 TGTGCCAGCAGTCCGACCGGGACAGGGTATGAAAAACTGTTTTTT CASSPTGTGYEKLFF
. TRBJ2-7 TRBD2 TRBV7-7 TGTGCCAGCAGCCCTCTGGGAGCGGGAAAGTACGAGCAGTACTTC CASSPLGAGKYEQYF
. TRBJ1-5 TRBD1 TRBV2 TGTGCCAGCCGAGAACCGGACAGGGGTTTGTATAGCAATCAGCCCCAGCATTTT CASREPDRGLYSNQPQHF
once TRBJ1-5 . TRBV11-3 TGTGCCAGCAGCCCGGGAAGGGTGGGCTTTTATAGCAATCAGCCCCAGCATTTT CASSPGRVGFYSNQPQHF
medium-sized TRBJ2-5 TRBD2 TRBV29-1 TGCAGCGTTGAAGATCTGCTAGCGGGGGATCAAGAGACCCAGTACTTC CSVEDLLAGDQETQYF
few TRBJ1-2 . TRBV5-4 TGTGCCAGCAGCTACGGGACACGGCTCAACTATGGCTACACCTTC CASSYGTRLNYGYTF
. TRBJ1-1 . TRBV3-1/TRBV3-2 TGTGCCAGCAGCCAAGATGGAGTCTTGCATAAGGGGATGAACACTGAAGCTTTCTTT CASSQDGVLHKGMNTEAFF